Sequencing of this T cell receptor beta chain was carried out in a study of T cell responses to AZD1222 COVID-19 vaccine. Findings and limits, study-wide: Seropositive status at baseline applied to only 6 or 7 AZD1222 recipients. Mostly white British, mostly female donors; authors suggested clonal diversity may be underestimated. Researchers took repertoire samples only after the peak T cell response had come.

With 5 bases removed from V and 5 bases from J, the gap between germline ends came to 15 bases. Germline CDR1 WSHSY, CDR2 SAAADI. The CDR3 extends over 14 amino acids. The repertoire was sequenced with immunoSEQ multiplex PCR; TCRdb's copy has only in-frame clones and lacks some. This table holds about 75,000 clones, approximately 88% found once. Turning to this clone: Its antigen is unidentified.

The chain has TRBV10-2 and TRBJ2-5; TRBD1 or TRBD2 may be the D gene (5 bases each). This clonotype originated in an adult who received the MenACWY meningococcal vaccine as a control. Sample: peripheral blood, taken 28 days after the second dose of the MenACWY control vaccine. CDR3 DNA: TGCGCCAGCAGTATCCCGGGACGGGCCGAGACCCAGTACTTC. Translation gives CASSIPGRAETQYF.